This entry concerns a single T cell receptor (beta chain). Its antigen remains unknown. The data stem from a study of cytomegalovirus exposure and HLA in healthy donors. Findings and limits, study-wide: Cytomegalovirus status was reportedly diagnosed by the classifier with high sensitivity and specificity. Information on immune exposure was restricted to one variable (CMV serostatus). It was reported in a later analysis that an Asian-associated ancestry cluster showed fewer N-insertions than the approximately 670-donor mean.

A multiplex PCR was run with 60 Vbeta primers and 13 Jbeta primers. Study processing details: Roughly 11 million shared chains were among the 80 million or so unique TCR beta chains that a later analysis counted. Some clones are missing from TCRdb's copy, which holds only in-frame ones; the method was immunoSEQ multiplex PCR. V and J calls plus clone size are reproduced from that table; the DNA served to infer D and trimming. The table lists more than 110,000 clones, about 76% of them singletons. The V end was cut by 4 bases, the J end by 4 bases, with 18 bases between. Germline V gene sequence: CDR1 SGHNT, CDR2 YYREEE (reference sequence). This CDR3 is 16 amino acids long.

The sequenced sample consisted of PBMCs. The chain uses TRBV5-4 and TRBJ2-1, with D tentatively TRBD2 (7 bases). The TCR was taken from a young man in good health and CMV-seronegative. CDR3 DNA sequence: TGTGCCAGCAGCGTTGGGGGCGGGGGAGTATACAATGAGCAGTTCTTC. Residues: CASSVGGGGVYNEQFF.